This TCR beta chain was identified during a study of T cells in tumors after PD-1 blockade (dated by TCRdb to between 2019 and 2020). Notes on the research overall: Exclusion criteria were prior checkpoint blockade, use of systemic immunosuppressants, or recent radiotherapy or other anti-cancer therapy within 4 weeks. Clinical response was assessed using RECIST version 1.1. An average of around 26,000 TCR templates (range roughly 554-99,264) and approximately 6,000 unique clonotypes was obtained for tumor samples, 15 to 25-fold deeper than single-cell TCR sequencing. Treatment consisted of either cemiplimab 350 mg every 2 weeks or pembrolizumab 200 mg every 3 weeks. The study performed paired single-cell RNA and TCR sequencing on site-matched tumors from BCC or SCC patients before and after anti-PD-1 therapy. A subset of patients also received ongoing daily vismodegib 150 mg during anti-PD-1 treatment. What the work shows at the level of the full study, not this receptor alone: Clonal replacement was seen only when comparing pre- and post-treatment samples and not when comparing two pre-treatment samples, which argues against artifacts from biopsy timing or location. The source of novel T cell clones was not identified, and lymphoid organs or rare unexpanded clones within the tumor or the tumor periphery could be included among the possible sources. About 40% of TCR clonotypes from the tumor were detected in blood, and certain novel exhausted tumor clones were present in blood collected before treatment, which suggests recruitment from the periphery. Exhausted CD8+ clones expanded after therapy were found to be mostly novel clonotypes undetected pre-treatment, suggesting clonal replacement rather than reinvigoration of pre-existing clones.

Deep TCRbeta sequencing was performed with the immunoSEQ platform. The study's processing was this. Only productive rearrangements were exported from the immunoSEQ Analyzer for further analysis. A two-sided binomial test with a Bonferroni-corrected P below 0.01 was used to call clones that significantly expanded or contracted between timepoints. T cell phenotypes were assigned to bulk TCRbeta clonotypes by matching the clonotypes to single-cell RNA+TCR-seq clones with the same TCRbeta sequence. Using bulk TCR sequencing data, clone enrichment in tumor was calculated by dividing a clone's tumor frequency by the same clone's PBMC frequency. TCRs were grouped by GLIPH into specificity groups, defined as clusters of distinct TCRs likely recognizing common antigens via shared CDR3 motifs. The table comes from immuneACCESS by way of TCRdb, which keeps in-frame sequences with V and J called. Part of the clones is missing from these tables; in studies checked, under half for an unresolved V gene and the rest for unknown reasons. V and J calls and clone size are those listed in that table; D and trimming were worked out from the DNA. Within this sample are about 7,600 clones, with roughly 60% of them counted one time only. The ten top clones hold 10% to 15% of the sample.

About this clone: Its antigen is currently not known. Base qualities are not at hand, and no much larger clone is one base apart.

Inclusive of the bounding cysteine and phenylalanine, the CDR3 is 14 residues long. The retained sequence is limited to the CDR3, 42 bases, with the frame set at the first base. As encoded in the germline V gene, CDR1 is ENHRY while CDR2 is SYGVKD. V was cut back by 3 bases and J by 4 bases, leaving a gap of 11 bases between them. The sample's time point label, in plain terms: second of two post-therapy site-matched biopsies approximately 2 months apart. Site-matched tumor biopsies were taken from the same primary tumor before and after PD-1 blockade. Genomic DNA extracted from tumor biopsies or peripheral blood was used for bulk TCRbeta sequencing, with input ranging from about 616 ng to 6,500 ng. Leftover biopsy material went through bulk TCRbeta sequencing, with the goal of boosting sensitivity for rare clonotypes relative to single-cell TCR sequencing. All patients had histologically proven advanced or metastatic basal or squamous cell carcinoma and were poor candidates for surgical resection. The basal cell carcinoma cohort was made up of fewer than 13 patients, and bulk tumor TCR sequencing was performed for roughly 8 of these patients. Fresh biopsies came from the site of the primary tumor, and part of the tissue was kept in RNAlater for exome and bulk TCR sequencing.

This TCR came from a human donor with basal cell carcinoma. Recombination connected TRBV10-3 to TRBJ2-3; the D gene assignment is ambiguous. Here the sequenced sample was tumor tissue, taken after anti-PD-1 treatment. The CDR3: CAISEVPVADTQYF. Here is the DNA: TGTGCCATCAGTGAAGTCCCCGTGGCAGATACGCAGTATTTT.